The 23 T cell receptor beta chains presented below share a single source sample, sequenced in a study of T cells in Graves' hyperthyroidism and ophthalmopathy. TCR beta CDR3 sequences were amplified from RNA transcripts. First-round RT-PCR of the TCR CDR3 relied on the HTBI primer set. TCRdb passed the multiplex PCR reads through MiXCR, listing each CDR3 protein once. The sample yields about 320,000 distinct CDR3 sequences, roughly 17% seen once. The sample was blood. The receptors derive from a man between 25 and 39 years old with Graves' hyperthyroidism.

This clonotype was recorded many times. Here the CDR3 reads CASSPGTGGAGQYF. The CDR3 coding sequence is TGTGCCAGCAGCCCCGGGACAGGGGGCGCTGGGCAGTACTTC. The chain links TRBV7-3 to TRBJ2-7; 12 nucleotides match TRBD1. V was pared by 5 bases and J by 9 bases, with 8 bases of the junction left unmatched. The CDR3 covers 14 residues. CDR1 is SGHTA and CDR2 is FQGTGA in the germline V gene.

This clonotype was picked up many times. This chain joins TRBV28 and TRBJ1-4; D not resolved. From germline, CDR1 is MDHEN and CDR2 SYDVKM. V was cut by 4 bases and J by 5 bases, with 11 bases left in between. The CDR3 is made up of 14 amino acids. Here the CDR3 reads CASSSIQRNEKLFF. The DNA of the CDR3 is TGTGCCAGCAGTTCCATACAGAGAAATGAAAAACTGTTTTTT.

Ten or more counts support this clonotype. The genes are TRBV6-1 and TRBJ2-1; D might be TRBD1 or TRBD2, each matching 5 bases. CDR3 length: 16 residues. Germline V gene sequence: CDR1 MNHNS, CDR2 SASEGT. Deletions cut 5 bases from V and 0 bases from J, with 14 bases between. The CDR3 protein is CASSPGTESSYNEQFF. CDR3 in DNA: TGTGCCAGCAGTCCCGGGACCGAAAGCTCCTACAATGAGCAGTTCTTC.

The chain joins TRBV4-2 to TRBJ1-2; D is possibly TRBD1 (6 bases). Trimming left V 0 bases short and J 8 bases short, with 16 bases between. The germline V gene encodes CDR1 LGHNA and CDR2 YNFKEQ. The length of the CDR3 is 15 residues. CDR3 sequence (DNA): TGTGCCAGCAGCCAAGAGGCGACCAGGGGCGACGGCTACACCTTC. Amino acid sequence: CASSQEATRGDGYTF.

The chain links TRBV28 to TRBJ2-7, with TRBD2 matching over 8 bases. Germline V gene sequence: CDR1 MDHEN, CDR2 SYDVKM. This CDR3 has 14 residues. The junction had 8 bases not matched to a gene; V was cut back by 10 bases and J by 0 bases. The CDR3 DNA reads TGTGCCACCCGAGGAAGCGGGAGCTCCTACGAGCAGTACTTC. This encodes CATRGSGSSYEQYF.

The table lists this clonotype with a few counts. The J gene is TRBJ2-2, the V gene TRBV7-3, with D perhaps TRBD2 (5 bases). With 5 bases removed from V and 6 bases from J, the gap between germline ends came to 7 bases. This CDR3 spans 12 amino acids. In germline, CDR1 is SGHTA, CDR2 FQGTGA. The CDR3 sequence is CASSELAGELFF. DNA for the CDR3: TGTGCCAGCAGCGAACTAGCCGGGGAGCTGTTTTTT.

This chain connects TRBV25-1 to TRBJ2-7, with no clear D. This CDR3 has 13 residues. V was cut by 6 bases and J by 0 bases, with 9 bases left in between. Germline V gene sequence: CDR1 MGHDK, CDR2 SYGVNS. The CDR3 nucleotides are TGTGCCAGCAGGGGCGACAACTCCTACGAGCAGTACTTC. Encoded protein: CASRGDNSYEQYF.

Only a few counts were recorded for this clonotype. The V gene is TRBV3-1, the J gene TRBJ1-4; 7 bases match TRBD1. Germline lookup yields CDR1 LGHDT and CDR2 YNNKEL (reference sequence). The V segment lost 7 bases and the J segment 0 bases; nucleotides outside the gene matches: 11. The CDR3 is made up of 17 amino acids. As DNA, the CDR3 is TGTGCCAGCACCTCGACAGGGAAGGGAGCAACTAATGAAAAACTGTTTTTT. It is translated as CASTSTGKGATNEKLFF.

This clonotype was detected ten times or more. V and J are TRBV19 and TRBJ2-1, with D tentatively TRBD2 (5 bases). The CDR3 spans 14 residues. V was cut by 3 bases and J by 5 bases, with 11 bases left in between. Germline V gene sequence: CDR1 LNHDA, CDR2 SQIVND (reference sequence). The CDR3 coding sequence is TGTGCCAGTAGTATGGCGGACTTCGACAATGAGCAGTTCTTC. The encoded protein is CASSMADFDNEQFF.

This clonotype was counted many times. The chain recombines TRBV5-1 with TRBJ2-3, with TRBD2 identical over 9 bases. Looked up from germline, CDR1 is SGHRS and CDR2 is YFSETQ. The CDR3 sequence is 16 residues long. Trimming cost V 0 bases and J 6 bases; bases outside gene matches: 8. The CDR3 DNA is TGCGCCAGCAGCTTGGGGCTAGCGGGATCCGTTGATACGCAGTATTTT. It codes for CASSLGLAGSVDTQYF.

This clonotype was detected ten times or more. This chain uses TRBV5-1 with TRBJ1-1; D uncertain. Germline V gene data show CDR1 as SGHRS and CDR2 as YFSETQ. The CDR3 has 14 residues. V was trimmed by 5 bases and J by 1 base, leaving 12 bases between them. The CDR3: CASSLFVGNTEAFF. CDR3 sequence (DNA): TGCGCCAGCAGTCTCTTCGTAGGGAACACTGAAGCTTTCTTT. The full variable domain, rest sourced from reference TRBV5-1 and TRBJ1-1, is KAGVTQTPRYLIKTRGQQVTLSCSPISGHRSVSWYQQTPGQGLQFLFEYFSETQRNKGNFPGRFSGRQFSNSRSEMNVSTLELGDSALYLCASSLFVGNTEAFFGQGTRLTVV.

On this clonotype: A much more abundant neighbour one base away suggests this may be a read error. Because the CDR3 is missing its conserved closing phenylalanine or tryptophan, this is likely a read error. The rearrangement links TRBV27 to TRBJ2-1, with 10 bases aligning to TRBD2. This CDR3 is 14 amino acids long. From germline, CDR1 is MNHEY and CDR2 SMNVEV (reference sequence). J gave up 6 bases and V 4 bases, and 3 bases lay outside the gene matches. CDR3: CASSSGLARNEQFS. As DNA, the CDR3 is TGTGCCAGCAGTTCGGGACTAGCGCGCAATGAGCAGTTCTCC.

J is TRBJ2-1 and V is TRBV15, with a weak D call TRBD1 (5 bases). V lost 2 bases and J 8 bases, leaving 10 bases between the germline ends. Germline loops: CDR1 LNHNV, CDR2 YYDKDF (reference sequence). The CDR3 extends over 13 amino acids. The CDR3 coding sequence is TGTGCCACCAGCAGACAGGGTTCTGATGAGCAGTTCTTC. Translation gives CATSRQGSDEQFF.

This clonotype showed up many times. The chain recombines TRBV18 with TRBJ1-2; maybe TRBD1 (5 bases). CDR3 length equals 15 residues. Germline V gives CDR1 KGHSH, CDR2 LQKENI. V was clipped by 5 bases and J by 4 bases, with 17 bases between them. CDR3 bases: TGTGCCAGCTCAGTACCGACAGCAGGGTCCTATGGCTACACCTTC. The encoded protein is CASSVPTAGSYGYTF.

This rearrangement joins TRBV5-8 to TRBJ2-5, with a possible D match to TRBD1 (6 bases). Germline assignment: CDR1 SGHTS and CDR2 YDEGEE. V was pared by 4 bases and J by 5 bases, with 15 bases between. This CDR3 spans 14 amino acids. The CDR3 protein is CASSRRVDRETQYF. The CDR3 nucleotides read TGTGCCAGCAGCAGGCGGGTAGACAGGGAGACCCAGTACTTC.

The chain couples TRBV30 to TRBJ2-7; 7 bases fit TRBD2. The V gene end was trimmed by 0 bases and the J gene end by 11 bases; junction bases not matched to a gene: 4. The CDR3 runs 11 residues. Germline CDR1 reads GTSNPN; CDR2 reads SVGIG (reference sequence). CDR3 nucleotide sequence: TGTGCCTGGAGTGTTGGACTAGGAGAGTACTTC. Its protein is CAWSVGLGEYF.

This clonotype was observed many times. The CDR3 DNA reads as TGTGCCAGCAGAACTCAGGGGGCCCAAGAGACCCAGTACTTC. As protein: CASRTQGAQETQYF. J is TRBJ2-5 and V is TRBV28; 8 bases agree with TRBD1. Germline V lookup: CDR1 MDHEN, CDR2 SYDVKM. The V and J ends lost 6 bases and 1 base, in that order; junction bases with no gene match: 4. This CDR3 has 14 amino acids.

In this sample, this clonotype turned up a few times. This chain uses TRBV19 with TRBJ1-5; 8 nucleotides align to TRBD1. This CDR3 comprises 13 residues. The V and J ends lost 7 bases and 7 bases, in that order; junction bases with no gene match: 6. Germline values: CDR1 LNHDA, CDR2 SQIVND (reference sequence). The CDR3 loop is CASTPGGGQPQHF. CDR3 bases: TGTGCCAGTACTCCAGGGGGCGGACAGCCCCAGCATTTT.

In this sample, this clonotype turned up many times. The V and J genes are TRBV6-1 and TRBJ1-1, with TRBD1 matching 12 bases. The CDR3 contains 13 residues. The V and J ends lost 5 bases and 11 bases, in that order; junction bases with no gene match: 6. Per the germline V gene, CDR1 is MNHNS and CDR2 is SASEGT. In nucleotides, the CDR3 is TGTGCCAGCAGTTCGGGACAGGGGGCCATCGCTTTCTTT. Amino acid sequence: CASSSGQGAIAFF.

This clonotype was seen ten or more times. The chain joins TRBV27 to TRBJ2-7; 8 nucleotides match TRBD1. V shed 3 bases and J 2 bases; nucleotides not matched to a gene: 3. CDR3 size: 14 residues. CDR1 is MNHEY and CDR2 is SMNVEV in the germline V gene (reference sequence). In nucleotides, the CDR3 is TGTGCCAGCAGTTTCAAGGACAGGGCCTACGAGCAGTACTTC. Translation gives CASSFKDRAYEQYF.

The CDR3 sequence is CASSRAGTGLEKLFF. The CDR3, as DNA: TGTGCCAGCAGTAGAGCCGGGACAGGGCTTGAAAAACTGTTTTTT. V is TRBV27 and J is TRBJ1-4, with 9 bases identical to TRBD1. Looked up from germline, CDR1 is MNHEY and CDR2 is SMNVEV (reference sequence). The CDR3 sequence is 15 residues long. Trimming cost V 5 bases and J 7 bases; bases outside gene matches: 8.

This clonotype was seen only a few times. CDR3 protein: CASSAPGTTGELFF. For the CDR3, the DNA is TGTGCCAGCAGCGCGCCGGGCACCACCGGGGAGCTGTTTTTT. The gene calls are TRBV7-9 and TRBJ2-2; D uncertain. Germline CDR1 SEHNR, CDR2 FQNEAQ (reference sequence). V lost 5 bases to trimming and J lost 4 bases, with 11 bases between them. There are 14 residues in the CDR3.

This clonotype was detected ten times or more. V gene TRBV18 combines with J gene TRBJ1-3, with a possible D match to TRBD1 (5 bases). V was pared by 8 bases and J by 0 bases, with 8 bases between. The CDR3 has 13 amino acids. Germline assignment: CDR1 KGHSH and CDR2 LQKENI. The CDR3 DNA follows: TGTGCCAGCCGAGACAGCTCTGGAAACACCATATATTTT. It encodes CASRDSSGNTIYF. The full variable domain, completed using reference TRBV18 and TRBJ1-3, is NAGVMQNPRHLVRRRGQEARLRCSPMKGHSHVYWYRQLPEEGLKFMVYLQKENIIDESGMPKERFSAEFPKEGPSILRIQQVVRGDSAAYFCASRDSSGNTIYFGEGSWLTVV.